A selection of T cell receptor beta chains follows, all from one sample in a study of T cell responses to AZD1222 COVID-19 vaccine. Sequenced by immunoSEQ multiplex PCR; TCRdb stores in-frame clones only, minus some. Of around 190,000 clones in the sample, 80% to 95% were seen once. Material: peripheral blood, obtained 28 days after the second AZD1222 dose. These TCRs come from an adult who received the AZD1222 COVID-19 vaccine. Both conserved end residues are part of each CDR3. Each record gives: clone size, V gene, D gene, J gene, CDR3 protein, CDR3 DNA. A D gene is named only where the DNA matches it firmly. Not all rows give a size; the values are once, few, many and, for expanded clones, a class.

NA	TRBV30	TRBD2	TRBJ2-7	CAWNVFGGTSGYEQYF	TGTGCCTGGAACGTCTTTGGTGGGACTAGCGGCTACGAGCAGTACTTC
NA	TRBV5-1	NA	TRBJ2-1	CASSFTTNEQFF	TGCGCCAGCAGCTTCACCACCAATGAGCAGTTCTTC
NA	TRBV9	NA	TRBJ2-1	CASSARGVYNEQFF	TGTGCCAGCAGCGCGAGGGGGGTTTACAATGAGCAGTTCTTC
NA	TRBV6-5	TRBD1	TRBJ1-2	CATRDRVNYGYTF	TGTGCCACCAGGGACAGGGTAAACTATGGCTACACCTTC
NA	TRBV6-5	NA	TRBJ1-3	CASSPSGSGNTIYF	TGTGCCAGCAGTCCGTCGGGCTCTGGAAACACCATATATTTT
NA	TRBV9	TRBD1	TRBJ1-3	CASSVAGRGNTIYF	TGTGCCAGCAGCGTAGCGGGCAGGGGGAACACCATATATTTT
NA	TRBV25-1	TRBD2	TRBJ2-4	CASSESVAGGEGIQYF	TGTGCCAGCAGTGAATCGGTAGCGGGAGGGGAGGGCATTCAGTACTTC
NA	TRBV5-1	NA	TRBJ2-7	CASSLRPSYEQYF	TGCGCCAGCAGCTTGAGGCCCTCCTACGAGCAGTACTTC
NA	TRBV6-2/TRBV6-3	NA	TRBJ1-5	CASSPNLSNQPQHF	TGTGCCAGCAGTCCGAACCTTAGCAATCAGCCCCAGCATTTT
NA	TRBV12-3/TRBV12-4	NA	TRBJ1-1	CASRKENTEAFF	TGTGCCAGCCGAAAAGAGAACACTGAAGCTTTCTTT
NA	TRBV18	NA	TRBJ2-6	CASSRSRTSGANVLTF	TGTGCCAGCTCGCGTTCTAGGACCTCTGGGGCCAACGTCCTGACTTTC
NA	TRBV29-1	TRBD1	TRBJ2-7	CSVGQVSYEQYF	TGCAGCGTAGGACAGGTTTCCTACGAGCAGTACTTC
NA	TRBV27	NA	TRBJ1-4	CASMEGIGEKLFF	TGTGCCAGCATGGAGGGGATCGGTGAAAAACTGTTTTTT
once	TRBV2	NA	TRBJ2-1	CANPGAVGRNEQFF	TGTGCCAACCCGGGGGCGGTTGGTCGGAATGAGCAGTTCTTC
NA	TRBV29-1	NA	TRBJ1-4	CTARSNEKLFF	TGCACCGCCCGTAGTAATGAAAAACTGTTTTTT
NA	TRBV5-6	NA	TRBJ2-5	CASSLVASLQETQYF	TGTGCCAGCAGCTTGGTGGCATCACTACAAGAGACCCAGTACTTC
NA	TRBV7-2	TRBD2	TRBJ2-7	CASSLVGGAYEQYF	TGTGCCAGCAGCTTAGTGGGGGGGGCCTACGAGCAGTACTTC
NA	TRBV7-9	TRBD1	TRBJ2-5	CASSKDRRESLQTQYF	TGTGCCAGCAGCAAGGACAGGCGTGAATCCCTGCAGACCCAGTACTTC
few	TRBV6-5	NA	TRBJ1-6	CASSYGGAPLHF	TGTGCCAGCAGTTACGGGGGTGCGCCCCTCCACTTT
NA	TRBV29-1	NA	TRBJ2-1	CSVVRGNGEQFF	TGCAGCGTTGTCAGAGGGAATGGGGAGCAGTTCTTC
NA	TRBV9	NA	TRBJ2-1	CASSVGSGSSYNEQFF	TGTGCCAGCAGCGTAGGTAGCGGATCCTCCTACAATGAGCAGTTCTTC
NA	TRBV5-1	NA	TRBJ1-2	CASSPPQENYGYTF	TGCGCCAGCAGCCCCCCACAGGAGAACTATGGCTACACCTTC
NA	TRBV5-1	TRBD2	TRBJ2-5	CASSLTSAQETQYF	TGCGCCAGCAGCTTAACTAGCGCACAAGAGACCCAGTACTTC
NA	TRBV5-1	NA	TRBJ2-7	CASSLEDPRSEQYF	TGCGCCAGCAGCTTGGAGGATCCGAGGTCCGAGCAGTACTTC
NA	TRBV10-3	TRBD1	TRBJ2-1	CAISEPTGTGGNEQFF	TGTGCCATCAGTGAACCTACCGGGACAGGGGGAAATGAGCAGTTCTTC
once	TRBV6-5	NA	TRBJ1-1	CASRTGYTEAFF	TGTGCCAGCAGGACTGGATACACTGAAGCTTTCTTT
once	TRBV18	NA	TRBJ1-5	CASSLRPRGGQPQHF	TGTGCCAGCTCGCTTAGACCCCGAGGAGGTCAGCCCCAGCATTTT
once	TRBV7-9	NA	TRBJ2-1	CASSPPRYEQFF	TGTGCCAGCAGCCCGCCGAGGTATGAGCAGTTCTTC
NA	TRBV19	NA	TRBJ1-6	CASSIGPNSPLHF	TGTGCCAGTAGTATAGGTCCGAATTCACCCCTCCACTTT
NA	TRBV11-2	TRBD1	TRBJ2-7	CASSFPAGQGGIGYEQYF	TGTGCCAGCAGCTTCCCGGCGGGACAGGGAGGTATCGGCTACGAGCAGTACTTC
NA	TRBV9	TRBD1	TRBJ1-4	CASSADRGLGGKLFF	TGTGCCAGCAGCGCAGACAGGGGGCTTGGGGGAAAACTGTTTTTT
NA	TRBV11-2	TRBD1	TRBJ1-1	CASSLTSGQGHF	TGTGCCAGCAGCTTAACCTCCGGACAGGGGCACTTT
NA	TRBV5-8	NA	TRBJ2-7	CASSLVQSSSYEQYF	TGTGCCAGCAGCTTGGTTCAGTCCAGCTCCTACGAGCAGTACTTC
NA	TRBV7-2	NA	TRBJ2-5	CASSLDGRRETQYF	TGTGCCAGCAGCTTAGACGGGAGAAGAGAGACCCAGTACTTC
NA	TRBV7-2	NA	TRBJ2-2	CASSLLKARELFF	TGTGCCAGCAGCTTATTAAAGGCACGGGAGCTGTTTTTT
NA	TRBV5-1	TRBD2	TRBJ2-2	CASSLAASGNTGELFF	TGCGCCAGCAGCTTGGCGGCTAGCGGAAACACCGGGGAGCTGTTTTTT
NA	TRBV5-1	NA	TRBJ1-2	CASSLGHALGDGYTF	TGCGCCAGCAGCTTGGGACACGCCCTGGGAGATGGCTACACCTTC
NA	TRBV5-6	TRBD2	TRBJ2-1	CASSFGLAGYEQFF	TGTGCCAGCAGCTTCGGACTAGCGGGATATGAGCAGTTCTTC
NA	TRBV7-2	TRBD1	TRBJ2-1	CASRVRGGGDRTEQFF	TGTGCCAGCAGAGTAAGGGGAGGTGGGGACAGGACTGAGCAGTTCTTC
once	TRBV27	NA	TRBJ1-1	CASSFAITKPQENTEAFF	TGTGCCAGCAGTTTTGCGATTACCAAACCGCAAGAGAACACTGAAGCTTTCTTT
NA	TRBV7-9	NA	TRBJ1-2	CASSSTQYGYTF	TGTGCCAGCAGCTCAACCCAGTATGGCTACACCTTC
NA	TRBV12-3/TRBV12-4	TRBD1	TRBJ2-7	CASSSTGGYEQYF	TGTGCCAGCAGCAGCACAGGGGGCTACGAGCAGTACTTC
NA	TRBV2	NA	TRBJ2-2	CASRKSGGDTGELFF	TGTGCCAGCAGGAAGTCAGGGGGGGACACCGGGGAGCTGTTTTTT
NA	TRBV15	NA	TRBJ2-2	CATSRRSGSTGELFF	TGTGCCACCAGCAGACGATCGGGCAGCACCGGGGAGCTGTTTTTT
NA	TRBV5-4	NA	TRBJ2-7	CASSLATGTYEQYF	TGTGCCAGCAGCTTGGCCACAGGGACCTACGAGCAGTACTTC
NA	TRBV20-1	TRBD1	TRBJ2-7	CSASNQGAAKYEQYF	TGCAGTGCTAGTAACCAGGGGGCAGCCAAATACGAGCAGTACTTC
NA	TRBV5-1	NA	TRBJ1-2	CASSASGQRGGYTF	TGCGCCAGCAGCGCCTCGGGACAACGAGGTGGCTACACCTTC
NA	TRBV5-1	TRBD1	TRBJ1-4	CASSSGQINEKLFF	TGCGCCAGCAGCTCGGGACAGATTAATGAAAAACTGTTTTTT
NA	TRBV19	TRBD1	TRBJ1-6	CASSSGPWGQNSPLHF	TGTGCCAGTAGCTCCGGCCCGTGGGGACAGAATTCACCCCTCCACTTT
NA	TRBV11-2	NA	TRBJ2-7	CASSLVRGRVDEQYF	TGTGCCAGCAGCTTAGTTAGGGGGAGAGTGGACGAGCAGTACTTC